The 15 T cell receptor beta chains below come from one sample, sequenced in a study of OX40 agonist ivuxolimab in advanced cancers. Sequencing was performed with immunoSEQ multiplex PCR; in TCRdb, only in-frame clones are kept and a portion is missing. The sample has 45,000 to 55,000 clones, under 95% seen once. Specimen: CD4+ or CD8+ T cells sorted from blood, collected in a trial of the OX40 agonist ivuxolimab. These receptors were collected from an adult with an advanced solid tumor such as melanoma, head and neck, liver or kidney cancer.

The chain joins TRBV7-9 to TRBJ1-4; D gene unclear. Germline V gene data show CDR1 as SEHNR and CDR2 as FQNEAQ (reference sequence). The CDR3 length is 13 residues. With 1 base removed from V and 5 bases from J, the gap between germline ends came to 5 bases. Here the CDR3 DNA reads TGTGCCAGCAGCTTAGGTCGGAATGAAAAACTGTTTTTT. It specifies CASSLGRNEKLFF.

This sequence joins TRBV28 and TRBJ2-7; D is undetermined. The germline V gene encodes CDR1 MDHEN and CDR2 SYDVKM. V was shortened by 6 bases and J by 2 bases, with 8 bases between the two germline ends. The CDR3 spans 12 residues. The CDR3 sequence: CASSLNPYEQYF. CDR3 nucleotides: TGTGCCAGCAGCTTGAATCCCTACGAGCAGTACTTC. The whole variable domain, remainder taken from reference TRBV28 and TRBJ2-7, is DVKVTQSSRYLVKRTGEKVFLECVQDMDHENMFWYRQDPGLGLRLIYFSYDVKMKEKGDIPEGYSVSREKKERFSLILESASTNQTSMYLCASSLNPYEQYFGPGTRLTVT.

The chain couples TRBV6-5 to TRBJ1-5; D is perhaps TRBD1 (6 bases). The V gene lost 4 bases and the J gene lost 5 bases, with 9 bases spanning the gap. The CDR3 runs to 13 residues. Germline CDR1 is MNHEY and CDR2 is SVGAGI. The CDR3 region has the DNA TGTGCCAGCAGTTTGAAGGGGGATCAGCCCCAGCATTTT. It specifies CASSLKGDQPQHF.

The V call is TRBV2, the J call TRBJ2-7, with a tentative D call TRBD2 (6 bases). Per the germline V gene, CDR1 is SNHLY and CDR2 is FYNNEI. Trimming cost V 1 base and J 3 bases, with 13 bases left between them. The CDR3 spans 15 residues. The CDR3 loop is CASSEVDSGGYEQYF. In DNA form, the CDR3 reads TGTGCCAGCAGTGAAGTTGATAGCGGAGGCTACGAGCAGTACTTC.

This chain uses TRBV5-5 with TRBJ2-5, with 7 bases matching TRBD1. The CDR3 sequence is 14 residues long. Trimming at V came to 3 bases and at J to 5 bases, leaving 7 bases not matched to a gene. Germline V lookup: CDR1 SGHKS, CDR2 YYEKEE (reference sequence). CDR3 loop: CASSWAGTEETQYF. The CDR3 bases are TGTGCCAGCAGCTGGGCCGGGACAGAGGAGACCCAGTACTTC.

The rearrangement links TRBV27 to TRBJ2-5, with D perhaps matching TRBD2 (6 bases). Germline CDR1 MNHEY, CDR2 SMNVEV (reference sequence). CDR3 length equals 14 residues. V gave up 4 bases and J gave up 5 bases, with 14 bases separating them. The DNA of the CDR3 is TGTGCCAGCAGTTGGGCTAGCGCGGCGGAGACCCAGTACTTC. Its translation: CASSWASAAETQYF.

In its sample, this clone was seen once. The rearrangement links TRBV15 to TRBJ2-2; D remains unclear. The V end was cut by 3 bases, the J end by 2 bases, with 1 base between. This CDR3 is 12 amino acids long. Germline values: CDR1 LNHNV, CDR2 YYDKDF (reference sequence). CDR3 sequence: CATSSNTGELFF. CDR3 sequence (DNA): TGTGCCACCAGCAGTAACACCGGGGAGCTGTTTTTT.

The chain has TRBV28 and TRBJ1-1, with D possibly TRBD1 on 5 matching bases. The CDR3 has 14 residues. With 3 bases removed from V and 11 bases from J, the gap between germline ends came to 19 bases. Germline assignment: CDR1 MDHEN and CDR2 SYDVKM. CDR3 bases: TGTGCCAGCAGTTTCTCCCGCGGGGCGGGAGGGGCTTTCTTT. This gives the protein CASSFSRGAGGAFF. Full variable domain (remainder filled in from reference TRBV28 and TRBJ1-1): DVKVTQSSRYLVKRTGEKVFLECVQDMDHENMFWYRQDPGLGLRLIYFSYDVKMKEKGDIPEGYSVSREKKERFSLILESASTNQTSMYLCASSFSRGAGGAFFGQGTRLTVV.

This sequence joins TRBV29-1 and TRBJ2-1; TRBD1 matches 9 bases. CDR3 length equals 14 residues. Germline V CDR1 and CDR2: SQVTM, ANQGSEA. V trimming: 0 bases; J trimming: 6 bases; junction bases outside the gene matches: 3. The CDR3 is CSVEDLDRGNEQFF. The CDR3 DNA reads as TGCAGCGTTGAAGACCTGGACAGGGGCAATGAGCAGTTCTTC.

The chain is built from TRBV2 and TRBJ2-1; D assignment may be TRBD1 or TRBD2 (6 bases each). CDR3 size: 16 residues. Germline V gene lookup returns CDR1 SNHLY and CDR2 FYNNEI. The V and J ends lost 8 bases and 7 bases respectively, with 24 bases between them. CDR3 sequence reads: CASSRPEGGGGNEQFF. As DNA, the CDR3 is TGTGCCAGCTCCCGCCCTGAAGGGGGAGGTGGGAATGAGCAGTTCTTC.

The chain combines TRBV15 with TRBJ1-1; 9 positions match TRBD1. Germline trimming cut 5 bases from V and 8 bases from J; bases unmatched to any gene: 12. The length of the CDR3 is 15 residues. Per the germline V gene, CDR1 is LNHNV and CDR2 is YYDKDF (reference sequence). DNA for the CDR3: TGTGCCACCAGCGTCCCGGGACAGGGAGTCCCCGAAGCTTTCTTT. This codes for CATSVPGQGVPEAFF.

The J gene is TRBJ2-7, the V gene TRBV7-9; D gene unclear. The CDR3 is 13 residues long. CDR1 SEHNR and CDR2 FQNEAQ come from the germline V gene (reference sequence). V lost 5 bases, J lost 1 base, and 9 bases lay in between. CDR3 in amino acids: CASSPPRSYEQYF. The DNA of the CDR3 is TGTGCCAGCAGCCCCCCAAGGTCCTACGAGCAGTACTTC.

V is TRBV28 and J is TRBJ2-7; 9 bases are shared with TRBD2. The trim removed 3 bases at V and 3 bases at J, leaving 12 bases unmatched. The CDR3 is 17 residues long. In germline, CDR1 is MDHEN, CDR2 SYDVKM. Here the CDR3 reads CASSLPSGNPYDYEQYF. CDR3 nucleotide sequence: TGTGCCAGCAGTTTGCCTAGCGGGAATCCCTACGACTACGAGCAGTACTTC.

J is TRBJ2-7 and V is TRBV7-8; no firm D call. V lost 1 base, J lost 0 bases, and 10 bases lay in between. This CDR3 spans 15 amino acids. Germline CDR1 SGHVS, CDR2 FQNEAQ. In nucleotides, the CDR3 is TGTGCCAGCAGCTTAGGTGGGGATAACTCCTACGAGCAGTACTTC. Its protein is CASSLGGDNSYEQYF.

The DNA of the CDR3 is TGTGCCAGCAGTTTTGGGTTGGAGCAGTACTTC. Translated: CASSFGLEQYF. This chain links TRBV27 with TRBJ2-7; D gene ambiguous. V was trimmed by 3 bases and J by 7 bases, leaving 7 bases between them. The germline gives CDR1 MNHEY, CDR2 SMNVEV (reference sequence). The CDR3 extends over 11 amino acids.